The text below deals with one T cell receptor beta chain. Its cognate antigen is unknown. At a deep level, the assay was run. TCRdb's copy holds only in-frame clones and misses some; the assay was immunoSEQ multiplex PCR. In the table there are roughly 680,000 clones, over 60% of which are singletons. This entry comes from a study of shared clonotypes between healthy human individuals. Study-wide results and limits: Larger estimated richness was generally recorded for naive subsets relative to memory subsets. In contrast to clonotypes shared by all four donors, non-shared clonotypes had lower generation probabilities.

Each donor was a Caucasian adult residing in Nashville, Tennessee. This receptor was obtained from a woman in her twenties or thirties in good health. Specimen: memory CD4+ T cells sorted from blood. Subset here: CD45RA-negative fraction.

The CDR3 loop reads CASRAAGGGRETQYF. In nucleotides, the CDR3 is TGCGCCAGCAGGGCAGCGGGAGGAGGCAGGGAGACCCAGTACTTC. The rearrangement joins TRBV4-1 to TRBJ2-5; TRBD2 agrees at 9 bases. Trimming took 6 bases from V and 5 from J; bases not matched to a gene: 10. The germline V gene has CDR1 MGHRA and CDR2 YSYEKL. The CDR3 has 15 residues.